This T cell receptor beta chain appears in the sequencing data of a study of T cells in Graves' hyperthyroidism and ophthalmopathy. This CDR3 has 13 residues. The germline V gene has CDR1 GTSNPN and CDR2 SVGIG (reference sequence). V lost 7 bases to trimming and J lost 7 bases, with 17 bases between them. Amplification targeted TCR beta CDR3 regions from RNA transcripts. The HTBI set primed first-round TCR CDR3 RT-PCR. TCRdb processed the multiplex PCR reads anew with MiXCR; each CDR3 protein has one entry. Among about 740,000 distinct CDR3 sequences, roughly 15% were seen once, and the ten largest hold 10%. This clonotype was observed at least ten times.

This TCR came from a woman between 18 and 30 years old with Graves' hyperthyroidism. What was sequenced was blood. V gene TRBV30 combines with J gene TRBJ2-1; D tentatively reads TRBD1 or TRBD2 (6 bases each). CDR3 residues: CASNMGGRNEQFF. DNA for the CDR3: TGTGCCTCGAATATGGGGGGCAGGAATGAGCAGTTCTTC.